This T cell receptor beta chain appears in the sequencing data of a study of T-cell reconstitution after alpha-beta-depleted transplantation in children. Preparation of the TCRbeta library involved a method that used unique molecular identifiers. Each CDR3 protein gets one entry after TCRdb re-called the PCR reads with MiXCR. The table includes fewer than 550,000 distinct CDR3 sequences, roughly 10% detected once. This clonotype turned up a few times. The sample in question was PBMCs, mostly from graft donor cells, obtained 180 days after TCRalphabeta/CD19-depleted stem cell transplant. The origin of this receptor is a female patient aged 2-9 years who had a stem cell transplant for aplastic anemia, so the T cells may come from the graft donor.

This CDR3 is CASSQERDQYNEQFF. CDR3 bases: TGCGCCAGCAGCCAAGAACGCGACCAGTACAATGAGCAGTTCTTC. The chain is built from TRBV4-3 and TRBJ2-1; D not resolved. Trimming took 0 bases from V and 4 from J, leaving 10 bases between them. The CDR3 has 15 amino acids. Germline V gene sequence: CDR1 LGHNA, CDR2 YSLEER.